This TCR beta chain was identified during a study of blood T cell repertoires in COVID-19 (dated by TCRdb to about 2020). Describing the broader study: Samples covering the acute and convalescent phases of COVID-19 were provided by collaborators in the United States, Italy and Spain. The repertoires were released in a freely available public database intended as a resource for research on the immune response to SARS-CoV-2. The samples were drawn from two sources: the first 160 participants of the ongoing ImmuneRACE study, and 1,000 to 1,500 subjects contributed by 6 global collaborators. Where available, HLA class I and class II types were taken from metadata supplied by the sample provider and were not determined by assay-based typing. Sample metadata almost always included a de-identified subject ID, COVID-19 status, age in years and sex. The prospective study material was composed of cDNA or gDNA derived from T cells, B-cell-depleted T cells, or PBMCs. The dataset comprised deeply sampled blood TCRbeta repertoires from subjects exposed to, actively infected with, or recovered from COVID-19.

The full study reports these points: Clinical and demographic metadata were provided uncurated, with the amount varying by source and participant.

Via the germline V gene (reference sequence), CDR1 is LNHDA and CDR2 SQIVND. From the cysteine through the phenylalanine, the CDR3 covers 15 amino acids. Only the CDR3 region is kept as DNA, spanning 45 bases read in frame from base 1. The V end gives up 4 bases and the J end 7 bases, leaving 10 bases in the junction not matched to a gene. Each collaborating institution followed its own protocols to collect whole blood in K2EDTA tubes. For TCRbeta analysis, collaborators shipped samples in one of three forms: frozen whole blood, isolated PBMCs, or DNA extracted from either of those sample types. Remarks on this clone: The antigen it binds to is not known. Base qualities were left out, and no much larger clone turns up one base away.

The immunoSEQ Assay, a bias-controlled multiplex PCR, was used to amplify TCRbeta CDR3 regions from genomic DNA. Per the authors' processing: Within the assay, amplification of reference gene primers was used to estimate how many nucleated cells each sample contained. To quantify the absolute abundance of each unique TCRbeta CDR3 rearrangement, sequence reads were collapsed and filtered. For each sample, productive Simpson clonality was calculated as the square root of Simpson's diversity index across productive rearrangements. Not all clones reach the TCRdb copy of this immuneACCESS table, which keeps in-frame sequences only. Checked studies attribute under half of the gap to unresolved V genes and leave the rest unexplained. That table furnishes V, J and clone size, whereas the DNA furnished D and trimming. The sample has about 400,000 clones on record, 70% to 90% of them singletons. The leading ten clones occupy around 1.3% of the sample.

The source material was peripheral blood. This clonotype was obtained from a man aged 35-49 years with acute or convalescent COVID-19. The chain joins TRBV19 to TRBJ1-2, and TRBD1 matches 9 of the central bases. The nucleotide sequence reads TGTGCCAGTAGTAGGGGGACAGGGTATTTTGTTGGCTACACCTTC. It encodes CASSRGTGYFVGYTF.